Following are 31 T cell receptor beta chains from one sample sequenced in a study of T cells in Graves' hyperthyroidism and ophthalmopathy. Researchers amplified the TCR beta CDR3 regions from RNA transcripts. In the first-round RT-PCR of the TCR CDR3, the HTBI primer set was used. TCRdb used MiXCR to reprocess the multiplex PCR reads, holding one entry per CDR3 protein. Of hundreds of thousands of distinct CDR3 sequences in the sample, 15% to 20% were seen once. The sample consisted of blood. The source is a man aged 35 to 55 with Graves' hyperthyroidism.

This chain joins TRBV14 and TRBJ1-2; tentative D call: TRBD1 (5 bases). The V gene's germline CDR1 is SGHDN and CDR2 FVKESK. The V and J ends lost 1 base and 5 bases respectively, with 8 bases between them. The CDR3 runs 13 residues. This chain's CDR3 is CASSQGREYGYTF. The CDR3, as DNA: TGTGCCAGCAGCCAAGGCAGGGAATATGGCTACACCTTC.

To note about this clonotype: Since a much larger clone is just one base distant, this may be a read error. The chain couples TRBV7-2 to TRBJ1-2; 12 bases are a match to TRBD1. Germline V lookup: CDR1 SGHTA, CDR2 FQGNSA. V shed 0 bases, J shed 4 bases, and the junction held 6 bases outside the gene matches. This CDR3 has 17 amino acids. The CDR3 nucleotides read TGTGCCAGCAGCTTAGCGGGACAGGGGGCCCCCTTCTATGGCTACACCTTC. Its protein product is CASSLAGQGAPFYGYTF. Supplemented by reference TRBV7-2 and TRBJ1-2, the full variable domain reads GAGVSQSPSNKVTEKGKDVELRCDPISGHTALYWYRQSLGQGLEFLIYFQGNSAPDKSGLPSDRFSAERTGGSVSTLTIQRTQQEDSAVYLCASSLAGQGAPFYGYTFGSGTRLTVV.

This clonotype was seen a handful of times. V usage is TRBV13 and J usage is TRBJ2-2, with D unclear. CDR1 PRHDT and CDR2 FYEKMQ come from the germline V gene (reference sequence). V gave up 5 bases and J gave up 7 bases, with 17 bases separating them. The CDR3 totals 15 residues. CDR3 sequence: CASSVVSSVGGELFF. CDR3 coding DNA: TGTGCCAGCAGCGTAGTTTCGTCGGTTGGCGGGGAGCTGTTTTTT.

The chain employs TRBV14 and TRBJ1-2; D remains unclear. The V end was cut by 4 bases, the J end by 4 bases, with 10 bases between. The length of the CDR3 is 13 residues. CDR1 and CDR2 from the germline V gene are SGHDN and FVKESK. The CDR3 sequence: CASSPQDRYGYTF. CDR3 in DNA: TGTGCCAGCAGCCCTCAGGATCGCTATGGCTACACCTTC.

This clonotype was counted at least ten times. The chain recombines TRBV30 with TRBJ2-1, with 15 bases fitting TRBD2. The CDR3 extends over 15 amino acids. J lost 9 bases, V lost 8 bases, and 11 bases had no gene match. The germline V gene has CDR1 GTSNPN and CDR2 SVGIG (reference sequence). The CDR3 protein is CAGTWTSGGVGEQFF. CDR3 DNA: TGTGCCGGAACGTGGACTAGCGGGGGGGTAGGTGAGCAGTTCTTC. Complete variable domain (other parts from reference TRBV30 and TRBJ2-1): SQTIHQWPATLVQPVGSPLSLECTVEGTSNPNLYWYRQAAGRGLQLLFYSVGIGQISSEVPQNLSASRPQDRQFILSSKKLLLSDSGFYLCAGTWTSGGVGEQFFGPGTRLTVL.

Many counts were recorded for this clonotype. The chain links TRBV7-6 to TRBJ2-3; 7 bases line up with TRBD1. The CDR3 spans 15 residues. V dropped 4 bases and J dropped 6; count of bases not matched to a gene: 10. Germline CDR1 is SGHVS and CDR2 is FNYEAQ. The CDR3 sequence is CASSYHDRASDTQYF. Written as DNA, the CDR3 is TGTGCCAGCAGCTATCACGACAGGGCTTCCGATACGCAGTATTTT. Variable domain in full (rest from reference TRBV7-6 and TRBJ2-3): GAGVSQSPRYKVTKRGQDVALRCDPISGHVSLYWYRQALGQGPEFLTYFNYEAQQDKSGLPNDRFSAERPEGSISTLTIQRTEQRDSAMYRCASSYHDRASDTQYFGPGTRLTVL.

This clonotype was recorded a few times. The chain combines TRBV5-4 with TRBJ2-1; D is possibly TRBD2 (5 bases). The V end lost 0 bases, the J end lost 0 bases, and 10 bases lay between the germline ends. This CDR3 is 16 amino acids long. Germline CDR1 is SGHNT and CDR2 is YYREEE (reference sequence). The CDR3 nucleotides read TGTGCCAGCAGCTTGGATCTTGGGAGCTCCTACAATGAGCAGTTCTTC. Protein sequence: CASSLDLGSSYNEQFF.

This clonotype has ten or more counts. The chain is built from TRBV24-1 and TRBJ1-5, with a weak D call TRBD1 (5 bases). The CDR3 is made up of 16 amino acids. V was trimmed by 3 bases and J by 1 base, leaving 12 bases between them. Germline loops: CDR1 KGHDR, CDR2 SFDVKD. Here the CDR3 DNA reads TGTGCCACCAGTGATGCGGCGTGGGGGAGCAATCAGCCCCAGCATTTT. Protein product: CATSDAAWGSNQPQHF.

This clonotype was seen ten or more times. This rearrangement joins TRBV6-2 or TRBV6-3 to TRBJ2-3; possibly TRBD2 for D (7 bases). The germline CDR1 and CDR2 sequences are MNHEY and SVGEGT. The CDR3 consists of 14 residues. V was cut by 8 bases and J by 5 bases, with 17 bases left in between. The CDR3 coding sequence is TGTGCCAGCCTCAGAGGGGGGGCCGAAGATACGCAGTATTTT. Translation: CASLRGGAEDTQYF.

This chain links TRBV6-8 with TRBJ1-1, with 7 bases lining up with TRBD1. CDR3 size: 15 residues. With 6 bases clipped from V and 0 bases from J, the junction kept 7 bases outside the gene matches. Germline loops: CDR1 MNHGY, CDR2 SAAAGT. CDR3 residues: CASRLRDRLNTEAFF. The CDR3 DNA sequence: TGTGCCAGCAGGCTAAGGGACAGATTGAACACTGAAGCTTTCTTT.

CDR3 residues: CASSARGLNQPQHF. The CDR3 DNA follows: TGTGCCAGCAGTGCCCGGGGTTTGAATCAGCCCCAGCATTTT. The chain employs TRBV28 and TRBJ1-5, with D hard to call. CDR3 length: 14 amino acids. The V end was cut by 5 bases, the J end by 4 bases, with 12 bases between. Germline assignment: CDR1 MDHEN and CDR2 SYDVKM.

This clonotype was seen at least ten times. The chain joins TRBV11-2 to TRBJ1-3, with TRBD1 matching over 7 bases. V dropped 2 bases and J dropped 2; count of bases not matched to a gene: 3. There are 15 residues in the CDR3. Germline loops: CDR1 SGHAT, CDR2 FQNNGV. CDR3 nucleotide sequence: TGTGCCAGCAGCTTATTAGGACAGGCTGGAAACACCATATATTTT. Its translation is CASSLLGQAGNTIYF.

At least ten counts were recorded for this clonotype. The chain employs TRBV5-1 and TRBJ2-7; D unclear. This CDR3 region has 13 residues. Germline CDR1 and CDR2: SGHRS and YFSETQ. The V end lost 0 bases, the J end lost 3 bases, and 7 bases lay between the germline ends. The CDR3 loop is CASSLGINYEQYF. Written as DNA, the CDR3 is TGCGCCAGCAGCTTGGGTATCAACTACGAGCAGTACTTC. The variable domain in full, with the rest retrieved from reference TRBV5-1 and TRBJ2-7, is KAGVTQTPRYLIKTRGQQVTLSCSPISGHRSVSWYQQTPGQGLQFLFEYFSETQRNKGNFPGRFSGRQFSNSRSEMNVSTLELGDSALYLCASSLGINYEQYFGPGTRLTVT.

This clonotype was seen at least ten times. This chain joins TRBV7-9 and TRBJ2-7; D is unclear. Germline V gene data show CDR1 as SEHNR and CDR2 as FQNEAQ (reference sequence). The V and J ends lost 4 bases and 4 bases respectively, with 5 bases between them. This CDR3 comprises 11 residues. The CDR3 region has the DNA TGTGCCAGCAGCTCGTATTACGAGCAGTACTTC. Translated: CASSSYYEQYF.

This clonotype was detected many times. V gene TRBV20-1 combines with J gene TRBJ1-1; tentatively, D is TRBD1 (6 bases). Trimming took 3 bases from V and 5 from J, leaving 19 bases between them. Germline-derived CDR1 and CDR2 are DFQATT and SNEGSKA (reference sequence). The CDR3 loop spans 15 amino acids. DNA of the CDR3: TGCAGTGCTAGGGACGCAGTACAGGGCGGGACTGAAGCTTTCTTT. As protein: CSARDAVQGGTEAFF.

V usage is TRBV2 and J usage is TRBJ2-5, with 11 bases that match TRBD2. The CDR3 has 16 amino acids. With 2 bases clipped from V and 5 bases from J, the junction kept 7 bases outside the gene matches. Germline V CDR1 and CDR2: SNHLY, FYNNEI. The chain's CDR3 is CASSESVASGGETQYF. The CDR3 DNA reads TGTGCCAGCAGTGAATCGGTGGCTAGCGGGGGGGAGACCCAGTACTTC. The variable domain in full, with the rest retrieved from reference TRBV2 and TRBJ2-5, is EPEVTQTPSHQVTQMGQEVILRCVPISNHLYFYWYRQILGQKVEFLVSFYNNEISEKSEIFDDQFSVERPDGSNFTLKIRSTKLEDSAMYFCASSESVASGGETQYFGPGTRLLVL.

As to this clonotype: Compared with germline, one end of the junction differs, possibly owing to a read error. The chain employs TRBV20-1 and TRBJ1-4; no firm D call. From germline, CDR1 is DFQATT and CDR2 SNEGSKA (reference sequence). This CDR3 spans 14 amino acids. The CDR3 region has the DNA TGCAGTGCTAGCGGCGGAGGAACTAATGAAAAACCGTTTTTT. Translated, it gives CSASGGGTNEKPFF.

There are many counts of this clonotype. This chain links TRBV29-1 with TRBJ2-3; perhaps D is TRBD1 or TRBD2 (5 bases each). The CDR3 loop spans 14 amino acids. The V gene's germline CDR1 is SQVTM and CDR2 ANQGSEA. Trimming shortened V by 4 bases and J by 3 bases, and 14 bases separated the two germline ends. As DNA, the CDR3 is TGCAGCGTTGCACAGGCGGGTTGGACAGATACGCAGTATTTT. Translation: CSVAQAGWTDTQYF.

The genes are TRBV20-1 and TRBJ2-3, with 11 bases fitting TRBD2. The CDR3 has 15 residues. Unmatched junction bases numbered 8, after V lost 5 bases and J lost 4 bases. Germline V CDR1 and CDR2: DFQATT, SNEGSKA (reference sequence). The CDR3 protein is CSAPIAGGPPDTQYF. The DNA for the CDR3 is TGCAGTGCTCCAATAGCGGGGGGGCCGCCAGATACGCAGTATTTT.

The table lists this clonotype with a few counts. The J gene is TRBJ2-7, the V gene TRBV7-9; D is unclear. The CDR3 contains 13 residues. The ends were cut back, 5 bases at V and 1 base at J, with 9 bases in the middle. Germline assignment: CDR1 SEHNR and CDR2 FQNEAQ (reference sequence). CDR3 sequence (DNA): TGTGCCAGCAGCCGAAGTGGGTCCTACGAGCAGTACTTC. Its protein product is CASSRSGSYEQYF. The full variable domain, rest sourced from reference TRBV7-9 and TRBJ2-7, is DTGVSQNPRHKITKRGQNVTFRCDPISEHNRLYWYRQTLGQGPEFLTYFQNEAQLEKSRLLSDRFSAERPKGSFSTLEIQRTEQGDSAMYLCASSRSGSYEQYFGPGTRLTVT.

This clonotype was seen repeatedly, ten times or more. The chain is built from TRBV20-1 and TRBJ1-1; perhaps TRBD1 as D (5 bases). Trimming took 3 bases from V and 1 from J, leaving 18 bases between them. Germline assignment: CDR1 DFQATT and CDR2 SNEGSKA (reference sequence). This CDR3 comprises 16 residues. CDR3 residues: CSASPWAGRGNTEAFF. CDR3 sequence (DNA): TGCAGTGCTAGTCCCTGGGCAGGGAGGGGGAACACTGAAGCTTTCTTT.

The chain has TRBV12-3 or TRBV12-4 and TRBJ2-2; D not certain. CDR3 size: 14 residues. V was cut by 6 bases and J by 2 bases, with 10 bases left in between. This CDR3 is CASRLDGNTGELFF. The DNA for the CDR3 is TGTGCCAGCAGACTGGACGGAAACACCGGGGAGCTGTTTTTT.

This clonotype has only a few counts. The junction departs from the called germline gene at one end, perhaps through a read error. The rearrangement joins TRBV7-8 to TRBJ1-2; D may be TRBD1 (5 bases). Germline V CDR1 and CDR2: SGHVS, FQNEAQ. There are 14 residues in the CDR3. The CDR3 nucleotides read TGTGCCTGCAGCTTAGGCAGGGCAGACCCGGGCTACACCTTC. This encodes CACSLGRADPGYTF.

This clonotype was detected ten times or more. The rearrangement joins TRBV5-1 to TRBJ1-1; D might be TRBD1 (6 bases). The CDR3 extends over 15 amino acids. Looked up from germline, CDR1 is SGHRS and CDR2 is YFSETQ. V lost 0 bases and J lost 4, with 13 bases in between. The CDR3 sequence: CASSLGSGGGTEAFF. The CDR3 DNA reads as TGCGCCAGCAGCTTGGGCTCAGGAGGGGGCACTGAAGCTTTCTTT.

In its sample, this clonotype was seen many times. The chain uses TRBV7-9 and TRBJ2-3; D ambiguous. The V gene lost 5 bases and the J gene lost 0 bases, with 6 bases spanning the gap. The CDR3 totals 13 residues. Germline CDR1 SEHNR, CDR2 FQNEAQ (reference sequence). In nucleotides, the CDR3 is TGTGCCAGCAGCCCCTTAAGCACAGATACGCAGTATTTT. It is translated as CASSPLSTDTQYF.

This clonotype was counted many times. CDR3 protein: CASSLDLDGELFF. CDR3 sequence (DNA): TGTGCCAGCAGCTTAGATCTGGACGGGGAGCTGTTTTTT. The chain has TRBV7-9 and TRBJ2-2, with unresolved D. This CDR3 is built from 13 residues. The germline V gene has CDR1 SEHNR and CDR2 FQNEAQ (reference sequence). Deletions cut 1 base from V and 7 bases from J, with 7 bases between. The full variable domain, with the rest looked up from reference TRBV7-9 and TRBJ2-2, is DTGVSQNPRHKITKRGQNVTFRCDPISEHNRLYWYRQTLGQGPEFLTYFQNEAQLEKSRLLSDRFSAERPKGSFSTLEIQRTEQGDSAMYLCASSLDLDGELFFGEGSRLTVL.

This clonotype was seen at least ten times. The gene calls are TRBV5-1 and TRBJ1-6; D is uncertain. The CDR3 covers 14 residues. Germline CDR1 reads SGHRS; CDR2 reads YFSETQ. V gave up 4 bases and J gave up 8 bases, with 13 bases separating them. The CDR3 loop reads CASSPGDPDSPLHF. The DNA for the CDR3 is TGCGCCAGCAGCCCTGGGGATCCTGATTCACCCCTCCACTTT.

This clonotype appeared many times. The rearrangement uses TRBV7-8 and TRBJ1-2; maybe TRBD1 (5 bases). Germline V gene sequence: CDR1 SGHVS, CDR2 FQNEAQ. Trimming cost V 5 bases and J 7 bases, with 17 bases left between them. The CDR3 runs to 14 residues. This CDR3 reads CASSPQFQGLGYTF. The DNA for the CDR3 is TGTGCCAGCAGCCCGCAATTCCAGGGTCTTGGCTACACCTTC.

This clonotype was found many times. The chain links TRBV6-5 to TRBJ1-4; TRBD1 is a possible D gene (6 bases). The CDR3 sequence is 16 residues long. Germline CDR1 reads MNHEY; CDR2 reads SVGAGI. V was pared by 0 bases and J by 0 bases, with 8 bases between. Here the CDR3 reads CASSYSGQSTNEKLFF. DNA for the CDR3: TGTGCCAGCAGTTACTCAGGACAGTCAACTAATGAAAAACTGTTTTTT.

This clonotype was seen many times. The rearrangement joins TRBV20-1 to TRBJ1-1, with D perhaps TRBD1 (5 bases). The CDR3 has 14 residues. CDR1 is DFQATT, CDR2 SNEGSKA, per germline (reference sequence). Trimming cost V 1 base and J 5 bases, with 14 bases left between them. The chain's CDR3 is CSARATTVWTEAFF. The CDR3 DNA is TGCAGTGCTAGAGCCACGACAGTTTGGACTGAAGCTTTCTTT.

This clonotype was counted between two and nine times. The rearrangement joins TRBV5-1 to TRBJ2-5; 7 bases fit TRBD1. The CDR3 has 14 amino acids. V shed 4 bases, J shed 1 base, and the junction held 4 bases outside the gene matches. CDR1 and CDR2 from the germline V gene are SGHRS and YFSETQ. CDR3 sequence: CASSGTGVQETQYF. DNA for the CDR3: TGCGCCAGCAGCGGTACAGGGGTCCAAGAGACCCAGTACTTC.